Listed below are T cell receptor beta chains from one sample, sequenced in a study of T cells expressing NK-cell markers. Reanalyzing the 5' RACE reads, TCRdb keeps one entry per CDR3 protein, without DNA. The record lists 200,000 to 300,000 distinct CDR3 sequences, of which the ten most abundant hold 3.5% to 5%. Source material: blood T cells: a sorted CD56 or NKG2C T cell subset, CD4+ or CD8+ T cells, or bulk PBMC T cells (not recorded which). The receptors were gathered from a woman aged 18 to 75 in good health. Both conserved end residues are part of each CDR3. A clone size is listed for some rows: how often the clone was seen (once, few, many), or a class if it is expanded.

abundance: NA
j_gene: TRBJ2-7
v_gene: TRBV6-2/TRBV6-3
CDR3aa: CASTPGTVYEQYF

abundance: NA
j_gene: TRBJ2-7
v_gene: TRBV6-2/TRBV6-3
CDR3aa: CASSQIPYEQYF

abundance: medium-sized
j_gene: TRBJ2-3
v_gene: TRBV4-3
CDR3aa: CASSQDLGGPTDTQYF

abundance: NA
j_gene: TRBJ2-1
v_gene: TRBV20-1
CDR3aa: CSASPTSGRWSYNEQFF

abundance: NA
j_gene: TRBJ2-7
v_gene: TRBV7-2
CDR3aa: CASSLGHIYEQYF

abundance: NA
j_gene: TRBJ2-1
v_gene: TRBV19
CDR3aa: CASSMGSISYNEQFF

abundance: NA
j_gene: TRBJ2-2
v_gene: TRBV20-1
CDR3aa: CSAVDRKYTGELFF

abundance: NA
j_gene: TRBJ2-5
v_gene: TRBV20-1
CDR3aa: CSARGSRGNQETQYF

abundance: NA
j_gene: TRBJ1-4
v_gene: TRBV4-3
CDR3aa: CASSQEQGAYEKLFF

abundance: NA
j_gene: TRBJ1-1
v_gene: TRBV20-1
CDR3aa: CSARVRQGNTEAFF

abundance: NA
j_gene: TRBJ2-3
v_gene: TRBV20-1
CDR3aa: CSARVLAGADTQYF

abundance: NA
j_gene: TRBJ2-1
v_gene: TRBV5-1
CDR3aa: CASYSSGDEQFF

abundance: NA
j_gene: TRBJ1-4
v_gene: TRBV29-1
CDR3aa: CSVDNGGTNEKLFF

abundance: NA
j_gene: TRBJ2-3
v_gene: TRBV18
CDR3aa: CASSPGQADTQYF

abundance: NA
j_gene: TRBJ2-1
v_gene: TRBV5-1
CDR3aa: CASQSSGTNEQFF

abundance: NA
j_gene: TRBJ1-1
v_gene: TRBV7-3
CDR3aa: CASSFSDRGEAFF

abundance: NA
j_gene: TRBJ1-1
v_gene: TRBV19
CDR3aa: CASSIPQQGANTEAFF

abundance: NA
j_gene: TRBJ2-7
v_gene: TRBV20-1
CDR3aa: CSARNKAVSYEQYF

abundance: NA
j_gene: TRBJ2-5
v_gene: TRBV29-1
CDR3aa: CSPLGLTQETQYF

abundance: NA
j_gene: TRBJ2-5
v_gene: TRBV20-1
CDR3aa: CSAREGGLGSQETQYF

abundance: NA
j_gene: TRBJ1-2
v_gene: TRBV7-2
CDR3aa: CASSLEVHGGYTF

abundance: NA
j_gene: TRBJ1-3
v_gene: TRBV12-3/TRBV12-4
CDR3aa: CASSHLGNTIYF

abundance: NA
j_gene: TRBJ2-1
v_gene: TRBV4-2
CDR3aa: CASSPAAGGLVGNEQFF

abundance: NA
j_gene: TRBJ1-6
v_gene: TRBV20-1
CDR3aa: CRKDNRVGSYNSPLHF

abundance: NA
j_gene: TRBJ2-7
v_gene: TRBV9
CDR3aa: CASSVAGSTAYEQYF

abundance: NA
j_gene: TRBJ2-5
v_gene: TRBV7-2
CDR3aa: CASSLKANRGGETQYF

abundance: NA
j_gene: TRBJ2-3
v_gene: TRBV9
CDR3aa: CASSEPLGVTDTQYF

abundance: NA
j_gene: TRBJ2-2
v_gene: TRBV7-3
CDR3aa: CASSPERGWTGELFF

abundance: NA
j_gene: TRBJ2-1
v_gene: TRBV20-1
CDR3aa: CSAREGYNEQFF

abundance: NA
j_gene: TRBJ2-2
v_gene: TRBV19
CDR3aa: CASSITLANTGELFF

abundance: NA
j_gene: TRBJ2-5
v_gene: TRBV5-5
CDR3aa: CASSLAILSGQETQYF

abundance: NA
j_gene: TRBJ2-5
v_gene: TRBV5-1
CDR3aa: CASRRNIGTVYQETQYF

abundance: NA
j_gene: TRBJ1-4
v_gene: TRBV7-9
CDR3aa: CASSSTGVANEKLFF

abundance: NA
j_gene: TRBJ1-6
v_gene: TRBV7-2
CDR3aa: CASSLEGVGNSPLHF

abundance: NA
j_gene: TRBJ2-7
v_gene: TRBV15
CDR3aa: CATKRLAGAYEQYF

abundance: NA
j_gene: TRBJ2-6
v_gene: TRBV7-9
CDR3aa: CASSQDRSSGANVLTF

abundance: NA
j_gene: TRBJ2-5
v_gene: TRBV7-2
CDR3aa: CASSLAGHQETQYF

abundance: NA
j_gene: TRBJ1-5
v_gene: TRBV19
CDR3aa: CASSITGSSNQPQHF

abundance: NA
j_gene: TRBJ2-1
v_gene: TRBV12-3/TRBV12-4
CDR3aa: CASSSPGTGGFEQFF

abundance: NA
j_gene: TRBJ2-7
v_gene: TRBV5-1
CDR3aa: CASSLAHGAPYEQYF

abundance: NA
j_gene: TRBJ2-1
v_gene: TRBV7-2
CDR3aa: CASSFTSGRWGEQFF

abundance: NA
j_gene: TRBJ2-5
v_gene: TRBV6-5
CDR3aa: CASSYSRGMETQYF